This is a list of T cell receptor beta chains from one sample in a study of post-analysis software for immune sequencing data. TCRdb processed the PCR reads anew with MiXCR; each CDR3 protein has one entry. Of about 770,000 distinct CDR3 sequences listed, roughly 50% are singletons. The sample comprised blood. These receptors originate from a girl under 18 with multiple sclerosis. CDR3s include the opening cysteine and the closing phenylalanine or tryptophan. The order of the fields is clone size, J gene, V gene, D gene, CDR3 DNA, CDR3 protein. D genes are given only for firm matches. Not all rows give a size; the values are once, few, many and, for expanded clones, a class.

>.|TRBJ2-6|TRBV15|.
TGTGCCACCAGCGGTTACAAACGCTCTGGGGCCAACGTCCTGACTTTC
CATSGYKRSGANVLTF
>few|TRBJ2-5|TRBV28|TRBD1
TGTGCCAGCACCCACGGGGCAGGGGGCGCGGAGACCCAGTACTTC
CASTHGAGGAETQYF
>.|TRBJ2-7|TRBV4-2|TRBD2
TGTGCCAGCAGCCAATGGGGAGCGGGAGTCCACGAGCAGTACTTC
CASSQWGAGVHEQYF
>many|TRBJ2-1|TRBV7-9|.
TGTGCCAGCAGCTTAGTGGGGGATGAGCAGTTCTTC
CASSLVGDEQFF
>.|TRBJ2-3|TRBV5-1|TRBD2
TGCGCCAGCAGCTCAGCCAGGGAGGGCCGGACAGATACGCAGTATTTT
CASSSAREGRTDTQYF
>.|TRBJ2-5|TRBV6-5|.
TGTGCCAGCAGTCCGAAAGGGTCGCCCCAGTACTTC
CASSPKGSPQYF
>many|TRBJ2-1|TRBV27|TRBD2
TGTGCCAGCAGCCGTCCGCGACTAGCGGGAGGGCATGAGCAGTTCTTC
CASSRPRLAGGHEQFF
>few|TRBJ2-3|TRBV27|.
TGTGCCAGCAGTTTCGGTCTCCACAGGAAAGCGCAGTATTTT
CASSFGLHRKAQYF
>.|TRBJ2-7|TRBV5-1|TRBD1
TGCGCCAGCAGCTTAACAGGGGTTTCCTACGAGCAGTACTTC
CASSLTGVSYEQYF
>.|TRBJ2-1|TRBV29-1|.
TGCAGCGTAAGGACACAACAAGAGACCCAGTTCTTC
CSVRTQQETQFF